This is a list of T cell receptor beta chains from one sample in a study of blood T cell repertoires in COVID-19. Produced via immunoSEQ multiplex PCR; TCRdb's table is partial and in-frame only. The repertoire holds some 12,000 clones, with 73% as singletons. Sequencing input: peripheral blood. The receptors were sampled from a human donor in a cohort sampled during active COVID-19. The CDR3 runs from the conserved cysteine through the conserved F or W. Fields, in order: V gene, CDR3 length, clone size, J gene, D gene, CDR3 DNA, CDR3 protein. D genes are given only for firm matches. A row's size may be missing; if present it is once, few, many or a size class.

v_call: TRBV2; cdr3_length: 13; clone_size: -; j_call: TRBJ2-7; d_call: -; cdr3_nt: TGTGCCAGCAGCGTGACAGGAGCCTACGAGCAGTACTTC; cdr3_aa: CASSVTGAYEQYF
v_call: TRBV5-1; cdr3_length: 15; clone_size: few; j_call: TRBJ2-2; d_call: -; cdr3_nt: TGCGCCAGCAGCTTGGTGGCAGGGCGGACCGGGGAGCTGTTTTTT; cdr3_aa: CASSLVAGRTGELFF
v_call: TRBV18; cdr3_length: 16; clone_size: -; j_call: TRBJ2-3; d_call: TRBD1; cdr3_nt: TGTGCCAGCTCACCTTGGACAGGGGGGGATCTCGGGGCGCAGTATTTT; cdr3_aa: CASSPWTGGDLGAQYF
v_call: TRBV7-9; cdr3_length: 17; clone_size: -; j_call: TRBJ2-7; d_call: -; cdr3_nt: TGTGCCAGCAGCCCCCCGGGGGAGGACACGAACCCTTACGAGCAGTACTTC; cdr3_aa: CASSPPGEDTNPYEQYF
v_call: TRBV27; cdr3_length: 14; clone_size: few; j_call: TRBJ1-5; d_call: TRBD1; cdr3_nt: TGTGCCAGCAGTTTGGAGGGGGCATTTCAGCCCCAGCATTTT; cdr3_aa: CASSLEGAFQPQHF
v_call: TRBV5-6; cdr3_length: 14; clone_size: -; j_call: TRBJ2-1; d_call: TRBD1; cdr3_nt: TGTGCCAGCAGCTCCTTCCAGGGGGTGGATGAGCAGTTCTTC; cdr3_aa: CASSSFQGVDEQFF
v_call: TRBV11-2; cdr3_length: 13; clone_size: -; j_call: TRBJ1-1; d_call: -; cdr3_nt: TGTGCCAGCATGCGGGGGGCGCGCACTGAAGCTTTCTTT; cdr3_aa: CASMRGARTEAFF
v_call: TRBV7-2; cdr3_length: 13; clone_size: -; j_call: TRBJ2-2; d_call: -; cdr3_nt: TGTGCCAGCGGGAGACCGAACACCGGGGAGCTGTTTTTT; cdr3_aa: CASGRPNTGELFF
v_call: TRBV24-1; cdr3_length: 13; clone_size: -; j_call: TRBJ2-5; d_call: TRBD2; cdr3_nt: TGTGCCACCGGCGGGGGGGCCGCAGAGACCCAGTACTTC; cdr3_aa: CATGGGAAETQYF
v_call: TRBV19; cdr3_length: 13; clone_size: -; j_call: TRBJ1-2; d_call: -; cdr3_nt: TGTGCCAGTAGTAAAGGACAGCTCTATGGCTACACCTTC; cdr3_aa: CASSKGQLYGYTF
v_call: TRBV28; cdr3_length: 13; clone_size: -; j_call: TRBJ2-1; d_call: -; cdr3_nt: TGTGCCAGCAGTTTACCGTTCTACAATGAGCAGTTCTTC; cdr3_aa: CASSLPFYNEQFF
v_call: TRBV19; cdr3_length: 15; clone_size: -; j_call: TRBJ2-7; d_call: -; cdr3_nt: TGTGCCAGTAGTATAGATGTCGGAGAGGCCTACGAGCAGTACTTC; cdr3_aa: CASSIDVGEAYEQYF
v_call: TRBV5-1; cdr3_length: 15; clone_size: -; j_call: TRBJ1-2; d_call: TRBD1; cdr3_nt: TGCGCCAGCAGCCGGGGACAGGGTATCGACTATGGCTACACCTTC; cdr3_aa: CASSRGQGIDYGYTF
v_call: TRBV28; cdr3_length: 16; clone_size: -; j_call: TRBJ2-1; d_call: TRBD1; cdr3_nt: TGTGCCAGCAGTGCCCCCCAGGGACAGGGGGGGAATGAGCAGTTCTTC; cdr3_aa: CASSAPQGQGGNEQFF
v_call: TRBV18; cdr3_length: 15; clone_size: -; j_call: TRBJ2-5; d_call: TRBD1; cdr3_nt: TGTGCCAGCTCCCCCGGGACAGGGTTACAAGAGACCCAGTACTTC; cdr3_aa: CASSPGTGLQETQYF
v_call: TRBV6-5; cdr3_length: 12; clone_size: -; j_call: TRBJ2-2; d_call: -; cdr3_nt: TGTGCCAGCAGGCGGAACACCGGGGAGCTGTTTTTT; cdr3_aa: CASRRNTGELFF
v_call: TRBV5-4; cdr3_length: 18; clone_size: -; j_call: TRBJ2-3; d_call: TRBD2; cdr3_nt: TGTGCCAGCAGCTTGGGACTAGCGGGGGGGCCGGTCGGGGATACGCAGTATTTT; cdr3_aa: CASSLGLAGGPVGDTQYF
v_call: TRBV15; cdr3_length: 15; clone_size: -; j_call: TRBJ1-5; d_call: -; cdr3_nt: TGTGCCACCAGCAGAGAACGGCAGGGACAACAGCCCCAGCATTTT; cdr3_aa: CATSRERQGQQPQHF